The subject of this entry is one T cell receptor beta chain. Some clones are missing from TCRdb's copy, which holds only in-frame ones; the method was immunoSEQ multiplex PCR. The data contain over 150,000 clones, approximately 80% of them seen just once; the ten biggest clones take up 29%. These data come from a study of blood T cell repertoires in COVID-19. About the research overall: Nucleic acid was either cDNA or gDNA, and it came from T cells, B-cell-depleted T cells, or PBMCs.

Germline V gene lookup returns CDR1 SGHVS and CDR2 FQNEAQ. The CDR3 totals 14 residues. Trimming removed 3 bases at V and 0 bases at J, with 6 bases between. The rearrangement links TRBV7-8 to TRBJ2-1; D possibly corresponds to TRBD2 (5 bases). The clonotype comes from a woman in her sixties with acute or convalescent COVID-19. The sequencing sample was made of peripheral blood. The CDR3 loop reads CASSFGSSYNEQFF. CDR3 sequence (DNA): TGTGCCAGCAGCTTTGGGAGCTCCTACAATGAGCAGTTCTTC.